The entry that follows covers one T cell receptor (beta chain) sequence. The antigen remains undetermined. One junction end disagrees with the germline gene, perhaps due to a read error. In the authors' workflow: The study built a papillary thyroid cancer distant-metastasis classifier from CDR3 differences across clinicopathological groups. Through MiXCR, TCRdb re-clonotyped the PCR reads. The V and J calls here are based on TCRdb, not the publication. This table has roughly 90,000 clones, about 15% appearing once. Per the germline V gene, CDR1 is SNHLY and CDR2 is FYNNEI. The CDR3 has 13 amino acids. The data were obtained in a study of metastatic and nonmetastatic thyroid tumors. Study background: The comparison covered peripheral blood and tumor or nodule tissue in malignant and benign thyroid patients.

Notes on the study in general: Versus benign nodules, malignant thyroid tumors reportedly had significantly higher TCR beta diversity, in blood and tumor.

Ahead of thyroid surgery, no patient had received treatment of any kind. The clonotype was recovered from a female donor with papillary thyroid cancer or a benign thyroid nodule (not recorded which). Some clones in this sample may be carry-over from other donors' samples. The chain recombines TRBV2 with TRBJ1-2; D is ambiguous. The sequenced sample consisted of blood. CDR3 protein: CASKSIGSYCYTF. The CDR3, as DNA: TGTGCCAGCAAATCGATCGGGTCCTATTGCTACACCTTC.